This TCR beta chain was found in a study of blood T cells in healthy people across ages. Study observations and caveats: Per million T cells, TCR beta diversity dropped roughly linearly as age increased.

J lost 5 bases, V lost 4 bases, and 5 bases had no gene match. Germline V gene lookup returns CDR1 DFQATT and CDR2 SNEGSKA (reference sequence). The CDR3 covers 13 residues. The second PCR ran roughly 7 to 12 cycles with a sample-barcoded 5' primer and J-beta primers. One entry per CDR3 protein results from TCRdb running MiXCR on the 5' RACE reads. This sample carries 600,000 to 1,000,000 distinct CDR3 sequences, about three fifths of them seen once, and the ten largest clones take 22%. Note on this clonotype: The antigen is unknown.

Sequences were obtained from blood. This sequence was found in a man between 25 and 39 years old in good health. The rearrangement links TRBV20-1 to TRBJ2-3; TRBD2 aligns across 8 bases. The CDR3 DNA follows: TGCAGTGCTAACCGGGAGGGCGGAGATACGCAGTATTTT. The encoded protein is CSANREGGDTQYF.